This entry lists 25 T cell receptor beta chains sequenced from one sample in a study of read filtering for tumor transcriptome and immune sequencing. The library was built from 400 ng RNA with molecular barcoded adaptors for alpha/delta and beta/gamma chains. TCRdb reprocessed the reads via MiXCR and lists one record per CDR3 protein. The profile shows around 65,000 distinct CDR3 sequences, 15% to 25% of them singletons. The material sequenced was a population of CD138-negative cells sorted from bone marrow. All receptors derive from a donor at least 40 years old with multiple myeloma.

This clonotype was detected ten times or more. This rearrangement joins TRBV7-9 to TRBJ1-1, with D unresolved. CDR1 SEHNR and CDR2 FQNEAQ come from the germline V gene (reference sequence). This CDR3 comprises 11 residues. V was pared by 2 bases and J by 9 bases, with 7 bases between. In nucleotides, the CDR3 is TGTGCCAGCAGCTTACCCGGGCAAGCTTTCTTT. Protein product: CASSLPGQAFF.

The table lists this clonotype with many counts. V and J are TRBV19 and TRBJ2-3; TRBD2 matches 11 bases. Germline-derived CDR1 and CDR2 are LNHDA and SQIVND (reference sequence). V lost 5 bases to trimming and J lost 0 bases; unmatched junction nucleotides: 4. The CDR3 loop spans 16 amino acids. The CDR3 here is CASSPRLAGSTDTQYF. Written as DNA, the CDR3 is TGTGCCAGTAGTCCAAGACTAGCGGGAAGCACAGATACGCAGTATTTT.

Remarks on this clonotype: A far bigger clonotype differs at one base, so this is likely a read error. The CDR3 DNA reads TGTGCCGGACGGGGACACAATGAGCAGTTCTTC. As protein: CAGRGHNEQFF. This sequence joins TRBV6-5 and TRBJ2-1; D may correspond to TRBD1 or TRBD2 (5 bases each). V dropped 11 bases and J dropped 5 bases, with 10 bases sitting between them. This CDR3 contains 11 residues. Germline CDR1 is MNHEY and CDR2 is SVGAGI.

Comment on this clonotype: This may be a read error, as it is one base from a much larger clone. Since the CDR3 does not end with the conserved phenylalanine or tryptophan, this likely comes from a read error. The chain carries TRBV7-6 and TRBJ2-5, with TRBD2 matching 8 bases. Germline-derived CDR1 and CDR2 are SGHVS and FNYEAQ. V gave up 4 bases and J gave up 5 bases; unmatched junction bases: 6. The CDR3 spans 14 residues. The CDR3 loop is CASSSTSGAETQYL. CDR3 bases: TGTGCCAGCAGCTCCACTAGCGGTGCGGAGACCCAGTACCTC.

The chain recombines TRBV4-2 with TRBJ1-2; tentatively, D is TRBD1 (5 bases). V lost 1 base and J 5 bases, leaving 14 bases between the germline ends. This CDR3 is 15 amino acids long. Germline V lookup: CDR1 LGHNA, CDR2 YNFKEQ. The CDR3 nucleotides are TGTGCCAGCAGCCAAGGTCCTGACAGTATTTATGGCTACACCTTC. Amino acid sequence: CASSQGPDSIYGYTF.

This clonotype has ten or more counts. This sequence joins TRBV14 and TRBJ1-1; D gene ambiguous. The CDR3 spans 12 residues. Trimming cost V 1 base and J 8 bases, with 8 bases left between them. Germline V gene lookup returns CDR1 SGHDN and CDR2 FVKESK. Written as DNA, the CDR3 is TGTGCCAGCAGCCAAGTGACGGGCGAAGCTTTCTTT. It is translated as CASSQVTGEAFF.

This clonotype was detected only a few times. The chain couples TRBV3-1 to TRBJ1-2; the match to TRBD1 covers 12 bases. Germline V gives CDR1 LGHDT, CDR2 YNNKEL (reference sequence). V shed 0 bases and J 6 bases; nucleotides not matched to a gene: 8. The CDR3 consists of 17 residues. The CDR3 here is CASSQEVWGQGANGYTF. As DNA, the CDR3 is TGTGCCAGCAGCCAAGAGGTTTGGGGACAGGGGGCGAATGGCTACACCTTC. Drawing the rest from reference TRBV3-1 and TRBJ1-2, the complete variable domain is DTAVSQTPKYLVTQMGNDKSIKCEQNLGHDTMYWYKQDSKKFLKIMFSYNNKELIINETVPNRFSPKSPDKAHLNLHINSLELGDSAVYFCASSQEVWGQGANGYTFGSGTRLTVV.

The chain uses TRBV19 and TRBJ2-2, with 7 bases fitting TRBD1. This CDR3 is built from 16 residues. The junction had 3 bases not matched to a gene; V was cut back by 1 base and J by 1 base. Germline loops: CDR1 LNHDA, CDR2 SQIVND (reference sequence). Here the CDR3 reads CASSIGTGKNTGELFF. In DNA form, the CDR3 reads TGTGCCAGTAGTATAGGGACAGGAAAGAACACCGGGGAGCTGTTTTTT.

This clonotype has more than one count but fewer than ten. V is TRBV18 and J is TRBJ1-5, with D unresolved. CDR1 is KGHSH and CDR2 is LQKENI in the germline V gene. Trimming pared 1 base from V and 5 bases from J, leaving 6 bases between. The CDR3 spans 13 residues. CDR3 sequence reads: CASSPLDDQPQHF. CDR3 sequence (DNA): TGTGCCAGCTCACCACTCGATGATCAGCCCCAGCATTTT.

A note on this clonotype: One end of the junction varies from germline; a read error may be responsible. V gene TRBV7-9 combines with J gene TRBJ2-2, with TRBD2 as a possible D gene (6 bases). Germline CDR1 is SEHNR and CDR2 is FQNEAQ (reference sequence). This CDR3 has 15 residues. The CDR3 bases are TGTGCCAGCAGCCGGGGGACTGCGAACACCGGGGAGCTGTCTTTT. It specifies CASSRGTANTGELSF.

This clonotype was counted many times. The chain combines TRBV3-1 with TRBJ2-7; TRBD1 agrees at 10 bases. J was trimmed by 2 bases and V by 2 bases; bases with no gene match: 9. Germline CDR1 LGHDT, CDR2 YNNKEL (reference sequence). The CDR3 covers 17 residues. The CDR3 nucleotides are TGTGCCAGCAGCCAAAGGCGCCGGGACAGGGGTACCTACGAGCAGTACTTC. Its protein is CASSQRRRDRGTYEQYF.

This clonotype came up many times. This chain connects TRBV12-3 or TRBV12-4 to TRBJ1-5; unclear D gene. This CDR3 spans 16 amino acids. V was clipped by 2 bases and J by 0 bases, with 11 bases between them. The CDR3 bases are TGTGCCAGCAGTTTAAGGGTCGACGCTAGCAATCAGCCCCAGCATTTT. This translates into CASSLRVDASNQPQHF.

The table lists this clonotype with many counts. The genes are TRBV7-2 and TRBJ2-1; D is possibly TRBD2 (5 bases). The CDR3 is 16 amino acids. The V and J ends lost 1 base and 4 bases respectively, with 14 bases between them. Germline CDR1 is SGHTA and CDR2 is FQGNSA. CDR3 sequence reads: CASSLGGANRYNEQFF. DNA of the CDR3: TGTGCCAGCAGCTTAGGGGGAGCGAACCGATACAATGAGCAGTTCTTC.

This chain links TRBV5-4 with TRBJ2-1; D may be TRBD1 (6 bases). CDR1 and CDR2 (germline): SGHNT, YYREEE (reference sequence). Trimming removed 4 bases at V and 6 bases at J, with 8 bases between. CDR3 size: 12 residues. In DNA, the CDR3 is TGTGCCAGCAGCCAGGGGCCCAATGAGCAGTTCTTC. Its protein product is CASSQGPNEQFF.

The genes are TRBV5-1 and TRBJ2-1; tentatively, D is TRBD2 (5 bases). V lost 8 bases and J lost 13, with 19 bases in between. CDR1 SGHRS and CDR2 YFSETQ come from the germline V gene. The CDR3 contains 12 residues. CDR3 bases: TGCGCCAGTCGACCGGGGAGCAACGATCAGTTCTTC. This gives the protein CASRPGSNDQFF.

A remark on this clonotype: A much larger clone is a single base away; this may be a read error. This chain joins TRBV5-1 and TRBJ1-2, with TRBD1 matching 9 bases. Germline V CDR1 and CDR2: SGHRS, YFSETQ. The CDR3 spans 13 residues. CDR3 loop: CASSSQGAYGYSF. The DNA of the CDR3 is TGCGCCAGCAGCTCACAGGGGGCGTATGGCTACAGCTTC.

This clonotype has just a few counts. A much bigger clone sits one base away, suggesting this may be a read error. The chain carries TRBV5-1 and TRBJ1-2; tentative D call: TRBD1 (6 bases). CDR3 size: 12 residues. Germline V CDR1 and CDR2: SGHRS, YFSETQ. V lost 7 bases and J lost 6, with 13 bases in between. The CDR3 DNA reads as TGCGCCAGCGGTTTGGACAGCAATGGCTACACCTTC. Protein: CASGLDSNGYTF. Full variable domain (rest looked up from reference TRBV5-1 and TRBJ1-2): KAGVTQTPRYLIKTRGQQVTLSCSPISGHRSVSWYQQTPGQGLQFLFEYFSETQRNKGNFPGRFSGRQFSNSRSEMNVSTLELGDSALYLCASGLDSNGYTFGSGTRLTVV.

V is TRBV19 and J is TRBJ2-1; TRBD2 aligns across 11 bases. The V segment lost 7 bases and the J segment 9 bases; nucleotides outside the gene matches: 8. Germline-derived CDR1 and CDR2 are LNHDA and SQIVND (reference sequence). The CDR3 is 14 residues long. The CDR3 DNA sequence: TGTGCCAGTAAAACTAGCGGGAGCCTCCCTGAGCAGTTCTTC. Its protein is CASKTSGSLPEQFF.

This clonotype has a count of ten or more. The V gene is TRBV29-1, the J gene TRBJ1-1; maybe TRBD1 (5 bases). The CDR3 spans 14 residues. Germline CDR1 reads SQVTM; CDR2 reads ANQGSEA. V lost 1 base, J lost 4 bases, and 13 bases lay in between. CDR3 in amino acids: CSVEVLRTSTEAFF. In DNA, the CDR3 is TGCAGCGTTGAAGTCTTGCGGACAAGCACTGAAGCTTTCTTT.

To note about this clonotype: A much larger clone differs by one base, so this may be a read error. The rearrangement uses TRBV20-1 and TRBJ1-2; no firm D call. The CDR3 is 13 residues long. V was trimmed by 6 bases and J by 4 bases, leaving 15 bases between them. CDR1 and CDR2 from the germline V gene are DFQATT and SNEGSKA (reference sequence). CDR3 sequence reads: CSAPPRFAYGYTF. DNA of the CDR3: TGCAGTGCCCCGCCACGGTTCGCCTATGGCTACACCTTC.

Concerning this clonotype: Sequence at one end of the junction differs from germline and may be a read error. The CDR3 here is CASSRRDVYTPNGYTF. In DNA form, the CDR3 reads TGTGCTAGCAGCAGACGGGATGTATACACCCCGAATGGCTACACCTTC. The chain is built from TRBV9 and TRBJ1-2; no definite D call. This CDR3 has 16 residues. CDR1 SGDLS and CDR2 YYNGEE come from the germline V gene.

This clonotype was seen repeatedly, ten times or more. The CDR3 region is CASSFNGRRRGLASQPQHF. The CDR3 DNA is TGTGCCAGCAGTTTCAATGGCCGAAGGAGGGGGCTTGCTAGTCAGCCCCAGCATTTT. This chain uses TRBV28 with TRBJ1-5; 7 bases are shared with TRBD1. V shed 3 bases and J 6 bases; nucleotides not matched to a gene: 20. CDR1 is MDHEN and CDR2 is SYDVKM in the germline V gene. This CDR3 is 19 amino acids long. The whole variable domain, filled in from reference TRBV28 and TRBJ1-5, reads DVKVTQSSRYLVKRTGEKVFLECVQDMDHENMFWYRQDPGLGLRLIYFSYDVKMKEKGDIPEGYSVSREKKERFSLILESASTNQTSMYLCASSFNGRRRGLASQPQHFGDGTRLSIL.

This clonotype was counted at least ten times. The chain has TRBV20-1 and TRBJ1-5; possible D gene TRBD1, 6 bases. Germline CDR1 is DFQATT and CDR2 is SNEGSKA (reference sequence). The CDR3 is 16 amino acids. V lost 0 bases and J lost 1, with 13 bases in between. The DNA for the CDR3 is TGCAGTGCTAGAGATTCCGGGACACCCAGCAATCAGCCCCAGCATTTT. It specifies CSARDSGTPSNQPQHF.

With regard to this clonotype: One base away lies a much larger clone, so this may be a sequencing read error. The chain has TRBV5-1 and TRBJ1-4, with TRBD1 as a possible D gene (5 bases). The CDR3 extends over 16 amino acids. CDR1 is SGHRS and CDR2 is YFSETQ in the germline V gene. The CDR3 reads CASSLAPGESGEELFF. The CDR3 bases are TGCGCCAGCAGCTTAGCACCGGGGGAGTCAGGTGAAGAACTGTTTTTT.

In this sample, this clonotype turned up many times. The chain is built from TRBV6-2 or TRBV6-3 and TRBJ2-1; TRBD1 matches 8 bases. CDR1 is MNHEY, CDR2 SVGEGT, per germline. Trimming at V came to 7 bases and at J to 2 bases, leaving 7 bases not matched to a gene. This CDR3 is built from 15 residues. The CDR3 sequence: CASKKPGQAYNEQFF. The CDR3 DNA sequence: TGTGCCAGCAAGAAACCGGGACAGGCCTACAATGAGCAGTTCTTC.